This TCR beta chain was retrieved from a study of blood T cell repertoires in COVID-19. Clones were sequenced by immunoSEQ multiplex PCR, and TCRdb holds only the in-frame ones, with some missing. The sample gives 380,000 or so clones, 65% to 90% of which show up once; less than 9% is in the top ten. Patients in Seattle were enrolled during active infection, then followed longitudinally. V was pared by 1 base and J by 8 bases, with 7 bases of the junction left unmatched. This CDR3 has 15 amino acids. CDR1 and CDR2 (germline): SEHNR, FQNEAQ (reference sequence). The sequence derives from a woman aged 60 to 75 with COVID-19, enrolled during active disease. Sequencing was carried out using peripheral blood. This chain connects TRBV7-9 to TRBJ1-4; TRBD1 matches 7 bases. The CDR3: CASSLGDSRGEKLFF. CDR3 sequence (DNA): TGTGCCAGCAGCTTAGGGGACAGTCGAGGAGAAAAACTGTTTTTT.